Below, 32 T cell receptor beta chains from the same sample are listed, as sequenced in a study of cytomegalovirus exposure and HLA in healthy donors. The PCR ran on 60 Vbeta and 13 Jbeta primers. TCRdb's table, derived via immunoSEQ multiplex PCR, lists solely in-frame clones and lacks some. Of tens of thousands of clones listed, around three quarters were seen once; the top ten hold 6% to 6.5%. The specimen sequenced was PBMCs. Receptors originate from a man aged 50 to 60 in good health and CMV-seronegative.

This chain connects TRBV27 to TRBJ1-6, with D possibly TRBD1 on 6 matching bases. V was shortened by 0 bases and J by 8 bases, with 14 bases between the two germline ends. The germline V gene encodes CDR1 MNHEY and CDR2 SMNVEV (reference sequence). The CDR3 consists of 16 residues. The CDR3 sequence: CASSLSGQKRDSPLHF. CDR3 DNA: TGTGCCAGCAGTTTATCAGGACAGAAGAGAGATTCACCCCTCCACTTT.

The chain recombines TRBV5-1 with TRBJ2-1; the D is unclear. The V gene lost 4 bases and the J gene lost 5 bases, with 19 bases spanning the gap. This CDR3 is 16 amino acids long. CDR1 SGHRS and CDR2 YFSETQ come from the germline V gene. CDR3 coding DNA: TGCGCCAGCAGCCCTACCTTCAGGTTTTTAGACAATGAGCAGTTCTTC. Encoded protein: CASSPTFRFLDNEQFF.

As DNA, the CDR3 is TGTGCCAGCAGTTACCAGATTGGCTACACCTTC. It codes for CASSYQIGYTF. The gene calls are TRBV6-9 and TRBJ1-2; no firm D call. The ends were cut back, 3 bases at V and 7 bases at J, with 6 bases in the middle. The germline V gene has CDR1 MNHGY and CDR2 SVAAGI. The length of the CDR3 is 11 residues.

The rearrangement uses TRBV19 and TRBJ1-1, with D unresolved. The CDR3 is 16 residues long. Between the trimmed V and J ends, which lost 0 bases and 0 bases, there was a span of 11 bases. CDR1 is LNHDA and CDR2 is SQIVND in the germline V gene (reference sequence). In DNA, the CDR3 is TGTGCCAGTAGTATAGATGGAGGAGGTATGAACACTGAAGCTTTCTTT. Translated: CASSIDGGGMNTEAFF. The full variable domain, completed using reference TRBV19 and TRBJ1-1, is DGGITQSPKYLFRKEGQNVTLSCEQNLNHDAMYWYRQDPGQGLRLIYYSQIVNDFQKGDIAEGYSVSREKKESFPLTVTSAQKNPTAFYLCASSIDGGGMNTEAFFGQGTRLTVV.

This chain connects TRBV6-1 to TRBJ1-1, with unresolved D. V was clipped by 3 bases and J by 4 bases, with 12 bases between them. Per germline, CDR1 MNHNS and CDR2 SASEGT. The CDR3 is made up of 14 amino acids. As DNA, the CDR3 is TGTGCCAGCAGTGACGAGGGATCGGTCACTGAAGCTTTCTTT. It codes for CASSDEGSVTEAFF.

The V and J genes are TRBV7-2 and TRBJ2-1; 13 bases match TRBD2. CDR1 and CDR2 from the germline V gene are SGHTA and FQGNSA. Trimming cost V 5 bases and J 9 bases; bases outside gene matches: 10. This CDR3 is 16 amino acids long. The CDR3 loop reads CASSNTGTSGIGEQFF. The DNA for the CDR3 is TGTGCCAGCAGCAATACCGGGACTAGCGGGATAGGTGAGCAGTTCTTC.

In DNA, the CDR3 is TGTGCCAGCAGTTTTAGGGGCAGGGAGCTGTTTTTT. Its translation: CASSFRGRELFF. The chain joins TRBV28 to TRBJ2-2, with a weak D call TRBD1 (5 bases). The germline V gene has CDR1 MDHEN and CDR2 SYDVKM. V shed 3 bases and J shed 9 bases, with 8 bases lying between them. This CDR3 has 12 amino acids.

The sample holds a few counts of this clone. The chain links TRBV2 to TRBJ1-1, with D possibly matching TRBD1 (5 bases). Germline lookup yields CDR1 SNHLY and CDR2 FYNNEI. This CDR3 spans 13 amino acids. V lost 7 bases, J lost 1 base, and 10 bases lay in between. CDR3 residues: CASNTQENTEAFF. The CDR3 nucleotides are TGTGCCAGCAATACACAGGAGAACACTGAAGCTTTCTTT.

The V gene is TRBV5-8, the J gene TRBJ1-1; 7 bases map to TRBD1. With V trimmed by 3 bases and J by 5 bases, 7 bases remained unmatched. The CDR3 contains 14 residues. Per the germline V gene, CDR1 is SGHTS and CDR2 is YDEGEE. CDR3 sequence: CASSWHRGRTEAFF. The CDR3, as DNA: TGTGCCAGCAGCTGGCACAGGGGTAGAACTGAAGCTTTCTTT.

The V gene is TRBV5-1, the J gene TRBJ2-2, with 8 bases lining up with TRBD1. V trimming: 5 bases; J trimming: 5 bases; junction bases outside the gene matches: 8. CDR1 SGHRS and CDR2 YFSETQ come from the germline V gene. The CDR3 is 15 residues long. CDR3: CASSLSTGETGELFF. For the CDR3, the DNA is TGCGCCAGCAGTCTATCGACAGGGGAAACCGGGGAGCTGTTTTTT.

The rearrangement joins TRBV7-9 to TRBJ2-2; 7 bases align to TRBD2. From germline, CDR1 is SEHNR and CDR2 FQNEAQ (reference sequence). The J segment lost 4 bases and the V segment lost 6 bases, leaving 8 bases of the junction unmatched. The CDR3 has 15 amino acids. The CDR3 sequence is CASSLPGLLTGELFF. CDR3 nucleotides: TGTGCCAGCAGTCTCCCGGGACTACTCACCGGGGAGCTGTTTTTT. The whole variable domain, remainder taken from reference TRBV7-9 and TRBJ2-2, is DTGVSQNPRHKITKRGQNVTFRCDPISEHNRLYWYRQTLGQGPEFLTYFQNEAQLEKSRLLSDRFSAERPKGSFSTLEIQRTEQGDSAMYLCASSLPGLLTGELFFGEGSRLTVL.

V is TRBV28 and J is TRBJ1-5, with D uncertain. The V gene lost 3 bases and the J gene lost 1 base, with 13 bases spanning the gap. The CDR3 covers 16 residues. The germline gives CDR1 MDHEN, CDR2 SYDVKM. The CDR3 is CASSLSIYRSNQPQHF. The DNA of the CDR3 is TGTGCCAGCAGTTTGAGTATATACCGGAGCAATCAGCCCCAGCATTTT.

The chain carries TRBV2 and TRBJ1-3, with TRBD1 matching 9 bases. This CDR3 has 16 amino acids. Germline CDR1 SNHLY, CDR2 FYNNEI. Germline trimming cut 2 bases from V and 3 bases from J; bases unmatched to any gene: 5. The CDR3 DNA follows: TGTGCCAGCAGTGAATCCGGGACAGGGTTTGGAAACACCATATATTTT. Translated: CASSESGTGFGNTIYF.

The V call is TRBV7-2, the J call TRBJ2-7; D is possibly TRBD2 (5 bases). V lost 0 bases to trimming and J lost 6 bases, with 12 bases between them. Germline CDR1 is SGHTA and CDR2 is FQGNSA. The length of the CDR3 is 14 residues. The CDR3 reads CASSLAAVGFEQYF. The DNA of the CDR3 is TGTGCCAGCAGCTTAGCAGCGGTCGGGTTCGAGCAGTACTTC.

The chain has TRBV5-1 and TRBJ2-1; TRBD2 matches at 10 bases. With V trimmed by 3 bases and J by 2 bases, 5 bases remained unmatched. Germline values: CDR1 SGHRS, CDR2 YFSETQ. CDR3 length equals 16 residues. This CDR3 reads CASSWGLAPPYNEQFF. CDR3 sequence (DNA): TGCGCCAGCAGCTGGGGACTAGCGCCTCCCTACAATGAGCAGTTCTTC.

The V call is TRBV5-4, the J call TRBJ2-5; 8 nucleotides align to TRBD2. Germline CDR1 is SGHNT and CDR2 is YYREEE (reference sequence). The CDR3 totals 17 residues. The V and J ends lost 6 bases and 0 bases, in that order; junction bases with no gene match: 13. The CDR3 region is CASTPSFSGTYQETQYF. The CDR3 DNA reads TGTGCCAGCACACCCTCATTTAGCGGGACGTACCAAGAGACCCAGTACTTC. Combining the CDR3 with reference TRBV5-4 and TRBJ2-5 gives the whole variable domain ETGVTQSPTHLIKTRGQQVTLRCSSQSGHNTVSWYQQALGQGPQFIFQYYREEENGRGNFPPRFSGLQFPNYSSELNVNALELDDSALYLCASTPSFSGTYQETQYFGPGTRLLVL.

This clone was seen more than once but under ten times. This chain uses TRBV5-6 with TRBJ1-5, with D hard to call. The CDR3 covers 14 residues. Germline V CDR1 and CDR2: SGHDT, YYEEEE. V shed 0 bases and J shed 2 bases, with 6 bases lying between them. CDR3 region: CASSLGFGNQPQHF. In nucleotides, the CDR3 is TGTGCCAGCAGCTTGGGTTTCGGCAATCAGCCCCAGCATTTT.

V usage is TRBV7-3 and J usage is TRBJ2-2; 8 bases align to TRBD2. Germline V gives CDR1 SGHTA, CDR2 FQGTGA. V lost 6 bases to trimming and J lost 4 bases; unmatched junction nucleotides: 4. CDR3 length: 14 residues. In DNA, the CDR3 is TGTGCCAGCAGTGTAGCGGGGAGCACCGGGGAGCTGTTTTTT. It is translated as CASSVAGSTGELFF.

The genes are TRBV30 and TRBJ2-1, with D perhaps matching TRBD2 (5 bases). Germline V gene lookup returns CDR1 GTSNPN and CDR2 SVGIG (reference sequence). The V and J ends lost 2 bases and 8 bases respectively, with 13 bases between them. The CDR3 has 13 amino acids. This chain's CDR3 is CAWSHTSLDEQFF. The CDR3 DNA is TGTGCCTGGAGTCACACTAGTCTGGATGAGCAGTTCTTC.

This clone was found once. V usage is TRBV19 and J usage is TRBJ1-4, with 9 bases lining up with TRBD1. The CDR3 is made up of 14 amino acids. CDR1 is LNHDA and CDR2 is SQIVND in the germline V gene (reference sequence). The V gene end was trimmed by 3 bases and the J gene end by 7 bases; junction bases not matched to a gene: 3. The CDR3 is CASSIQQGAEKLFF. The CDR3 region has the DNA TGTGCCAGTAGTATCCAACAGGGGGCTGAAAAACTGTTTTTT.

There are a few counts of this clone. V is TRBV7-3 and J is TRBJ1-2; D is undetermined. The CDR3 length is 13 residues. V was clipped by 1 base and J by 9 bases, with 12 bases between them. The germline V gene encodes CDR1 SGHTA and CDR2 FQGTGA. The CDR3 coding sequence is TGTGCCAGCAGCTTAAGCGGCCGCGGGAGCTACACCTTC. As protein: CASSLSGRGSYTF.

This clone was seen once. The chain joins TRBV5-1 to TRBJ1-1; TRBD1 is a possible D gene (5 bases). Trimming took off 4 bases at V and 5 bases at J, with 15 bases between the two ends. CDR1 and CDR2 from the germline V gene are SGHRS and YFSETQ. This CDR3 has 14 residues. The CDR3 sequence: CASSAPSGGTEAFF. The CDR3 DNA follows: TGCGCCAGCAGCGCACCTTCCGGGGGGACTGAAGCTTTCTTT.

Concerning this clone: A junction end diverges from the germline sequence, so it may reflect a read error. The V call is TRBV30, the J call TRBJ1-1, with 7 positions matching TRBD1. The CDR3 extends over 13 amino acids. From germline, CDR1 is GTSNPN and CDR2 SVGIG (reference sequence). The DNA for the CDR3 is TGTGCCTGGAAGGGACAGCTGAATACTGAAGCTTTCTTT. Its protein is CAWKGQLNTEAFF.

Here the CDR3 DNA reads TGTGCCAGCAGCCCCAGGGGACAGGGGGCTTACGAGCAGTACTTC. Encoded protein: CASSPRGQGAYEQYF. The rearrangement links TRBV7-8 to TRBJ2-7, with 12 bases fitting TRBD1. This CDR3 has 15 amino acids. Per the germline V gene, CDR1 is SGHVS and CDR2 is FQNEAQ. V shed 5 bases, J shed 4 bases, and the junction held 6 bases outside the gene matches.

The chain recombines TRBV18 with TRBJ1-1, with TRBD1 matching over 7 bases. Germline CDR1 is KGHSH and CDR2 is LQKENI. CDR3 length: 16 amino acids. The ends lost 0 bases at V and 1 base at J; junction bases unmatched: 5. The CDR3 protein is CASSPPFGTANTEAFF. In DNA form, the CDR3 reads TGTGCCAGCTCACCACCGTTCGGGACAGCGAACACTGAAGCTTTCTTT.

The V gene is TRBV28, the J gene TRBJ2-3, with D possibly being TRBD1 (5 bases). CDR3 size: 15 residues. Trimming pared 1 base from V and 4 bases from J, leaving 12 bases between. Germline V gives CDR1 MDHEN, CDR2 SYDVKM. This chain's CDR3 is CASSLSSLGADTQYF. The CDR3 region has the DNA TGTGCCAGCAGTTTATCGTCGTTAGGGGCAGATACGCAGTATTTT.

The rearrangement joins TRBV19 to TRBJ2-5; 9 nucleotides agree with TRBD1. Unmatched junction bases numbered 12, after V lost 10 bases and J lost 12 bases. Germline V gene sequence: CDR1 LNHDA, CDR2 SQIVND (reference sequence). This CDR3 has 12 residues. The CDR3 nucleotides are TGTGCCATAGGTACAGGGGGCAGGGAGAAGTACTTC. Translation: CAIGTGGREKYF.

The rearrangement links TRBV27 to TRBJ1-1; unclear D gene. Between the trimmed V and J ends, which lost 0 bases and 0 bases, there was a span of 8 bases. This CDR3 is built from 15 residues. In germline, CDR1 is MNHEY, CDR2 SMNVEV (reference sequence). The DNA of the CDR3 is TGTGCCAGCAGTTTATCACCTCAGATGAACACTGAAGCTTTCTTT. It is translated as CASSLSPQMNTEAFF.

The chain joins TRBV5-1 to TRBJ2-6, with TRBD1 as a possible D gene (6 bases). This CDR3 contains 18 residues. Trimming left V 4 bases short and J 1 base short, with 18 bases between. Per the germline V gene, CDR1 is SGHRS and CDR2 is YFSETQ. CDR3 loop: CASSRGQSIRSGANVLTF. In nucleotides, the CDR3 is TGCGCCAGCAGCAGAGGACAGTCTATCCGGTCTGGGGCCAACGTCCTGACTTTC.

This chain joins TRBV6-5 and TRBJ2-5; 7 bases match TRBD2. V was pared by 2 bases and J by 4 bases, with 7 bases of the junction left unmatched. The CDR3 runs 15 residues. From germline, CDR1 is MNHEY and CDR2 SVGAGI. The CDR3 DNA reads TGTGCCAGCAGTTACGAACGGCGGGGGATAGAGACCCAGTACTTC. Amino acid sequence: CASSYERRGIETQYF.

This chain joins TRBV15 and TRBJ2-1; maybe TRBD1 (6 bases). The CDR3 length is 16 residues. The germline gives CDR1 LNHNV, CDR2 YYDKDF (reference sequence). V lost 1 base to trimming and J lost 11 bases, with 21 bases between them. CDR3 sequence (DNA): TGTGCCACCAGCAGAGGTCGGGACAACCCAGAGGTGAAGCAGTTCTTC. It specifies CATSRGRDNPEVKQFF.

This chain links TRBV5-1 with TRBJ2-1; tentative D call: TRBD2 (7 bases). The V gene's germline CDR1 is SGHRS and CDR2 YFSETQ. The CDR3 has 15 residues. The V end lost 0 bases, the J end lost 2 bases, and 9 bases lay between the germline ends. The CDR3 DNA follows: TGCGCCAGCAGCTTGGAGGGGGGGCCCTACAATGAGCAGTTCTTC. Amino acid sequence: CASSLEGGPYNEQFF.